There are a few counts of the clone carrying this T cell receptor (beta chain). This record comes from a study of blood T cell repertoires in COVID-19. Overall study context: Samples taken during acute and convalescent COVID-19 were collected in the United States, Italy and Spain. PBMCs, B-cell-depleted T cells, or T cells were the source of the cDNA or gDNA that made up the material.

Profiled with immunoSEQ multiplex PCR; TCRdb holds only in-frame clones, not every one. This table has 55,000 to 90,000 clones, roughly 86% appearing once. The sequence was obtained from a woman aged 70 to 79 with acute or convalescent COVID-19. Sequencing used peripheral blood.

CDR3 sequence: CASNRAGEGTEAFF. CDR3 in DNA: TGTGCCAGTAACCGTGCAGGGGAGGGCACTGAAGCTTTCTTT. J is TRBJ1-1 and V is TRBV19; D might be TRBD1 (6 bases). The CDR3 consists of 14 residues. Germline V gene sequence: CDR1 LNHDA, CDR2 SQIVND (reference sequence). The germline V and J ends were trimmed by 7 bases and 4 bases, with 16 bases remaining between them. Filled out from reference TRBV19 and TRBJ1-1, the complete variable domain reads DGGITQSPKYLFRKEGQNVTLSCEQNLNHDAMYWYRQDPGQGLRLIYYSQIVNDFQKGDIAEGYSVSREKKESFPLTVTSAQKNPTAFYLCASNRAGEGTEAFFGQGTRLTVV.